What follows is one TCR beta chain and its context. Its specificity is unknown. The sample comes from a study of graft-versus-host responses after intestinal transplantation. For the study at large: Each patient got anti-thymocyte globulin induction, then tacrolimus and steroids for around 3 years.

The assay was immunoSEQ multiplex PCR, and TCRdb's table has in-frame clones only and misses some. The sample shows 84,000 or so clones, roughly 80% of them seen only once. Trimming took 6 bases from V and 7 from J; bases not matched to a gene: 9. The CDR3 spans 15 residues. Germline lookup yields CDR1 KGHSH and CDR2 LQKENI. The chain carries TRBV18 and TRBJ1-6, with 7 nucleotides matching TRBD1. The TCR comes from a human donor who received an intestinal transplant. The sample was unstimulated CD4+ T cells sorted from spleen or lymph node cells, taken before intestinal transplant. CDR3 in amino acids: CASSPGQAENSPLHF. CDR3 coding DNA: TGTGCCAGCTCCCCTGGACAGGCGGAGAATTCACCCCTCCACTTT.